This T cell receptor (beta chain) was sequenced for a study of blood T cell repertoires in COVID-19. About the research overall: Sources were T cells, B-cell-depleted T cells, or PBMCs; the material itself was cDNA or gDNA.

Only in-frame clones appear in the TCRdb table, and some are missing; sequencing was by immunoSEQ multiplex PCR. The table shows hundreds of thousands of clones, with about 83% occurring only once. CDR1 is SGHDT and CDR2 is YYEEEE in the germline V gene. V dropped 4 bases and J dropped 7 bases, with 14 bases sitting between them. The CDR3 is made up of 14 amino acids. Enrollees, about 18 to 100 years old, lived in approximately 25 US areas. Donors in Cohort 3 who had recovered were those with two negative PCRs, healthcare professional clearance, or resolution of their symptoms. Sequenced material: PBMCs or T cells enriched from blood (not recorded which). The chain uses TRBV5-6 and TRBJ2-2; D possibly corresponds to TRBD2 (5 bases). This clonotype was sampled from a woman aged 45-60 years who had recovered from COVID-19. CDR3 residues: CASSLPAEGGELFF. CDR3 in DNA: TGTGCCAGCAGCCTCCCGGCTGAGGGCGGGGAGCTGTTTTTT.